Shown below are 7 T cell receptor beta chains from a single sample sequenced in a study of blood T cell repertoires in COVID-19. TCRdb's copy holds only in-frame clones and misses some; the assay was immunoSEQ multiplex PCR. Among 80,000 to 95,000 clones listed, over 70% were seen once. The sequencing input was peripheral blood. These receptors came from a man aged 80 or over with active or convalescent COVID-19.

The chain links TRBV10-3 to TRBJ1-2; 7 bases match TRBD1. Germline CDR1 reads ENHRY; CDR2 reads SYGVKD. The CDR3 is made up of 14 amino acids. V lost 6 bases, J lost 2 bases, and 6 bases stayed unmatched. In DNA form, the CDR3 reads TGTGCCATCAGCCGACAGGGCGGAAACTATGGCTACACCTTC. Protein sequence: CAISRQGGNYGYTF.

This clone turned up a few times. This rearrangement joins TRBV29-1 to TRBJ2-3, with 10 bases that match TRBD1. The J segment lost 2 bases and the V segment lost 7 bases, leaving 6 bases of the junction unmatched. This CDR3 contains 14 residues. CDR1 and CDR2 (germline): SQVTM, ANQGSEA. The CDR3 loop is CSADRGPNTDTQYF. CDR3 coding DNA: TGCAGCGCTGACAGGGGGCCCAACACAGATACGCAGTATTTT.

CDR3 nucleotide sequence: TGTGCCAGCAGTGACTCGAGGTCGCCCACAGATACGCAGTATTTT. Translated, it gives CASSDSRSPTDTQYF. The rearrangement uses TRBV6-4 and TRBJ2-3, with D unresolved. Germline-derived CDR1 and CDR2 are MRHNA and SNTAGT. This CDR3 has 15 amino acids. V gave up 0 bases and J gave up 2 bases, with 9 bases separating them.

The chain has TRBV12-3 or TRBV12-4 and TRBJ1-4; TRBD1 might be the D (6 bases). The CDR3 spans 13 residues. Trimming took off 0 bases at V and 11 bases at J, with 10 bases between the two ends. CDR3 protein: CASSLAPQGKLFF. For the CDR3, the DNA is TGTGCCAGCAGTTTAGCCCCCCAGGGGAAACTGTTTTTT.

This clone was counted between two and nine times. The J gene is TRBJ1-4, the V gene TRBV21-1; the table gives TRBD1 as D, unverified against the DNA. TRBV21-1 is shown as a pseudogene. The length of the CDR3 is 20 residues. CDR3 region: CASSNHLDRVVKGTNEKLFF. As DNA, the CDR3 is TGTGCCAGCAGCAATCATCTGGACAGGGTCGTTAAAGGAACTAATGAAAAACTGTTTTTT.

V usage is TRBV29-1 and J usage is TRBJ1-2; D might be TRBD1 (6 bases). The germline V gene encodes CDR1 SQVTM and CDR2 ANQGSEA. Trimming removed 7 bases from V and 8 bases from J, with 20 bases in between. This CDR3 is 13 amino acids long. The CDR3 DNA reads as TGCAGCGCTTACACAGGGATGTCCAACGGCTACACCTTC. It specifies CSAYTGMSNGYTF.

CDR3 loop: CASSPNGGIEKLFF. CDR3 nucleotides: TGTGCCAGCAGCCCTAACGGGGGTATTGAAAAACTGTTTTTT. The J gene is TRBJ1-4, the V gene TRBV3-1 (or the pseudogene TRBV3-2); maybe TRBD1 (5 bases). V was trimmed by 4 bases and J by 7 bases, leaving 13 bases between them. CDR3 length: 14 amino acids. Germline V gene lookup returns CDR1 LGHDT and CDR2 YNNKEL (reference sequence).